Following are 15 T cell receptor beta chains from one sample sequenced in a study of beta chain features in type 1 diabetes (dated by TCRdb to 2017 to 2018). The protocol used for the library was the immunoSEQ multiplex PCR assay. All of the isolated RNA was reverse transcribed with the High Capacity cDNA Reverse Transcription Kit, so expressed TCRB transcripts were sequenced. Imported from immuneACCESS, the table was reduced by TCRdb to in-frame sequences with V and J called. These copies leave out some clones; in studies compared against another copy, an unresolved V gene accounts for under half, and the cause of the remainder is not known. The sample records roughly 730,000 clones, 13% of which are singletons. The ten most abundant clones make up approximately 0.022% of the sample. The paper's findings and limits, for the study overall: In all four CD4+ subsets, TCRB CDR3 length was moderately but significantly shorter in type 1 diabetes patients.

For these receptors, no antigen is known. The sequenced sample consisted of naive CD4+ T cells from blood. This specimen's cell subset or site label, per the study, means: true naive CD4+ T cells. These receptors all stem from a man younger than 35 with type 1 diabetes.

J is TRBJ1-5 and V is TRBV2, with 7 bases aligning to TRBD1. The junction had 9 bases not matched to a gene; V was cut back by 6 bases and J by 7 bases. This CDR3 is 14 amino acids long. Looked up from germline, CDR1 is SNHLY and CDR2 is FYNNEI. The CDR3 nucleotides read TGTGCCAGCAGCCCCCAGGGGGTTGGGCAGCCCCAGCATTTT. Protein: CASSPQGVGQPQHF.

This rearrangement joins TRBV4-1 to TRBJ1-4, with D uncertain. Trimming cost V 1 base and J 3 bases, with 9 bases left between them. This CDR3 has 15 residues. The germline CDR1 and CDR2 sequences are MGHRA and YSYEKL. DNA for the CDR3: TGCGCCAGCAGCCAAGCGCAAGAATCTAATGAAAAACTGTTTTTT. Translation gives CASSQAQESNEKLFF.

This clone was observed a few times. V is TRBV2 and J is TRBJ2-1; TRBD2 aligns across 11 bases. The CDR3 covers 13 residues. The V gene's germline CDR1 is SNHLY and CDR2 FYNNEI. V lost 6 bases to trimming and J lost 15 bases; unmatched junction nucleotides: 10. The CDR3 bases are TGTGCCAGCAGACCGATAGCGGGGGGGCCCGGGTTCTTC. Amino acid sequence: CASRPIAGGPGFF.

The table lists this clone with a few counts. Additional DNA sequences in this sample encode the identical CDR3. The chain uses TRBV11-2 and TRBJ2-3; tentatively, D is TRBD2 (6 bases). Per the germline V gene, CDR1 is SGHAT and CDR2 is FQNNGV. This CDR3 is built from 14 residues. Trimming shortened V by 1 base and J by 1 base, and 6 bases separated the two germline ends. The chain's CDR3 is CASSLGGGTDTQYF. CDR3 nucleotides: TGTGCCAGCAGCTTAGGGGGGGGCACAGATACGCAGTATTTT. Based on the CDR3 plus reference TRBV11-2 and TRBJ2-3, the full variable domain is EAGVAQSPRYKIIEKRQSVAFWCNPISGHATLYWYQQILGQGPKLLIQFQNNGVVDDSQLPKDRFSAERLKGVDSTLKIQPAKLEDSAVYLCASSLGGGTDTQYFGPGTRLTVL.

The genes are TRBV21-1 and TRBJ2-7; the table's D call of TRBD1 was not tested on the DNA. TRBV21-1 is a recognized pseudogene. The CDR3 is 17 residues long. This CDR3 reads CASSQGGTGEFGYEQYF. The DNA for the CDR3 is TGTGCCAGCTCCCAAGGGGGGACAGGGGAGTTCGGCTACGAGCAGTACTTC.

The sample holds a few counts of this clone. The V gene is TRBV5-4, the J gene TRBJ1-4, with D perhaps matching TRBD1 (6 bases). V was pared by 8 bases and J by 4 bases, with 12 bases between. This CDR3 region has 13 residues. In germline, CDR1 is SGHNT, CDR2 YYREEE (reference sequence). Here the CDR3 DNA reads TGTGCCAGTCAGGACAGAATTAATGAAAAACTGTTTTTT. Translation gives CASQDRINEKLFF.

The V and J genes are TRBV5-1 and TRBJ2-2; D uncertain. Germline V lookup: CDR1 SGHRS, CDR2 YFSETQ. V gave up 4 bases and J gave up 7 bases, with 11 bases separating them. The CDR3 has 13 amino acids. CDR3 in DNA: TGCGCCAGCAGCGACATAGGGAACGGGGAGCTGTTTTTT. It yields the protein CASSDIGNGELFF. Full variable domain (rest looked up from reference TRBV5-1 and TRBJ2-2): KAGVTQTPRYLIKTRGQQVTLSCSPISGHRSVSWYQQTPGQGLQFLFEYFSETQRNKGNFPGRFSGRQFSNSRSEMNVSTLELGDSALYLCASSDIGNGELFFGEGSRLTVL.

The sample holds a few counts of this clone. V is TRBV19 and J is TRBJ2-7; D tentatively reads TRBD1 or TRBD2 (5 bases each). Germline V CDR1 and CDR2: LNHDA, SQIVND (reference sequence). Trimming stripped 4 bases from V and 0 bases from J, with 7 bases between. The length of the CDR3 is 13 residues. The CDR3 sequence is CASSTGASYEQYF. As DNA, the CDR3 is TGTGCCAGTAGTACCGGGGCCTCCTACGAGCAGTACTTC.

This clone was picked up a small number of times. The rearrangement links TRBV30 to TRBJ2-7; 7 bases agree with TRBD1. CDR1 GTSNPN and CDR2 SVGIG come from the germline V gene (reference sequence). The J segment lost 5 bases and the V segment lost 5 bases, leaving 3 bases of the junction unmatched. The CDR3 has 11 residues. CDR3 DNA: TGTGCCTGGGCTCAGGGGGACGAGCAGTACTTC. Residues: CAWAQGDEQYF. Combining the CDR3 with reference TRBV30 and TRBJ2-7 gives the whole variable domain SQTIHQWPATLVQPVGSPLSLECTVEGTSNPNLYWYRQAAGRGLQLLFYSVGIGQISSEVPQNLSASRPQDRQFILSSKKLLLSDSGFYLCAWAQGDEQYFGPGTRLTVT.

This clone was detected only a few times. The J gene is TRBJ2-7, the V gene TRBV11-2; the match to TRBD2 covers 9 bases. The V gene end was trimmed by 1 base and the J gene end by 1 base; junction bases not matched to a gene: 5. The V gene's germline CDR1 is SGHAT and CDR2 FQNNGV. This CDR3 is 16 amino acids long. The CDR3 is CASSLGLAGRSYEQYF. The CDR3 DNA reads TGTGCCAGCAGCTTAGGCCTAGCGGGGAGATCCTACGAGCAGTACTTC.

CDR3 sequence reads: CASKSGSLTYNEQFF. The CDR3, as DNA: TGTGCCAGCAAATCGGGCAGCCTTACATACAATGAGCAGTTCTTC. The J gene is TRBJ2-1, the V gene TRBV6-1; D gene uncertain. Germline CDR1 is MNHNS and CDR2 is SASEGT. V dropped 7 bases and J dropped 4 bases, with 17 bases sitting between them. The CDR3 spans 15 residues.

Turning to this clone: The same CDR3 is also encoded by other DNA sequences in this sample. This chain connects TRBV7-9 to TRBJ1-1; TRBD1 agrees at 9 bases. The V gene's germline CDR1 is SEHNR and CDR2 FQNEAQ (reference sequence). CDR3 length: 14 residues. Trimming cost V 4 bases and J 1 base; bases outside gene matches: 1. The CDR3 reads CASSWGQGNTEAFF. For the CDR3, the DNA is TGTGCCAGCAGCTGGGGACAGGGGAACACTGAAGCTTTCTTT.

CDR3 nucleotide sequence: TGTGCCAGTAGTATAAACATAGAAGCTAACTATGGCTACACCTTC. This translates into CASSINIEANYGYTF. The chain has TRBV19 and TRBJ1-2; D is uncertain. The V gene's germline CDR1 is LNHDA and CDR2 SQIVND (reference sequence). This CDR3 spans 15 amino acids. Trimming pared 2 bases from V and 0 bases from J, leaving 10 bases between.

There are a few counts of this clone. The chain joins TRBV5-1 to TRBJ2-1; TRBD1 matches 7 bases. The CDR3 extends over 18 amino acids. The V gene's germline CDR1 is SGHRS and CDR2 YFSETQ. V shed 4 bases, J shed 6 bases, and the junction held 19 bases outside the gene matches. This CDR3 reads CASSPNPQRTGPGNEQFF. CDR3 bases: TGCGCCAGCAGCCCTAACCCACAGCGGACAGGCCCTGGCAATGAGCAGTTCTTC. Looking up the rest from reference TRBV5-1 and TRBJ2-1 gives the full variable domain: KAGVTQTPRYLIKTRGQQVTLSCSPISGHRSVSWYQQTPGQGLQFLFEYFSETQRNKGNFPGRFSGRQFSNSRSEMNVSTLELGDSALYLCASSPNPQRTGPGNEQFFGPGTRLTVL.

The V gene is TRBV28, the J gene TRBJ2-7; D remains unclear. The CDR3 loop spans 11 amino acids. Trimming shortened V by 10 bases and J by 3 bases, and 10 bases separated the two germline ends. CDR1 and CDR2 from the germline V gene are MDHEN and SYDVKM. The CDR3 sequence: CATLGLYEQYF. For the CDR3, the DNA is TGTGCCACCTTAGGCCTCTACGAGCAGTACTTC.